This T cell receptor beta chain was profiled in a study of cytomegalovirus exposure and HLA in healthy donors. The study ran its PCR with 60 Vbeta and 13 Jbeta primers. TCRdb's copy holds only in-frame clones and misses some; the assay was immunoSEQ multiplex PCR. The sample contains about 120,000 clones, 66% of which appear only once. The CDR3 is made up of 13 amino acids. With 3 bases removed from V and 3 bases from J, the gap between germline ends came to 8 bases. The V gene's germline CDR1 is LNHDA and CDR2 SQIVND (reference sequence). This sequence was found in a young man in good health and CMV-seronegative. The chain has TRBV19 and TRBJ1-1, with a tentative D call TRBD1 (5 bases). The sequencing input was PBMCs. CDR3 in DNA: TGTGCCAGTAGTATTGGCAGGGACACTGAAGCTTTCTTT. Its translation: CASSIGRDTEAFF.